This T cell receptor (beta chain) was obtained from a study of OX40 agonist ivuxolimab in advanced cancers. Overall study: The study gave patients intravenous ivuxolimab at 0.01 to 10 mg/kg every 2 weeks. A male proportion of just over 80% was recorded, with mean age approximately 57 years and range about 23 to 90. Study-level findings and limits: Mean expanded clone counts were higher in CD8+ than CD4+ T cells. Clones of CD4+ and CD8+ blood T cells grew by week 6 at doses of 0.1 to 3.0 mg/kg.

This table comes from immunoSEQ multiplex PCR, and its TCRdb copy is limited to in-frame clones, with some not included. This sample has some 100,000 clones, with roughly 89% found just once. With respect to this clone: Antigen unknown.

The source material was CD4+ or CD8+ T cells sorted from blood, sampled in a trial of the OX40 agonist ivuxolimab. This TCR was sampled from an adult with an advanced solid tumor such as melanoma, head and neck, liver or kidney cancer.

The CDR3 spells CASSPHYGPGTSDYEQYF. The CDR3, as DNA: TGTGCCAGCAGCCCTCATTACGGACCCGGGACTAGCGACTACGAGCAGTACTTC. V and J are TRBV7-9 and TRBJ2-7, with TRBD2 matching 10 bases. The germline V gene encodes CDR1 SEHNR and CDR2 FQNEAQ (reference sequence). The CDR3 sequence is 18 residues long. The ends lost 5 bases at V and 3 bases at J; junction bases unmatched: 16.